This T cell receptor beta chain was sequenced in a study of T cell responses to AZD1222 COVID-19 vaccine. Study-wide points: Only a handful of individuals given AZD1222 were seropositive at baseline. Reports indicate that nearly half of spike-specific TCRs are directed at unmutated variant regions.

Concerning this clone: Its antigen is still unknown.

Here immunoSEQ multiplex PCR was the method, and the copy in TCRdb shows in-frame clones only, minus some. Of about 82,000 clones listed, 90% are singletons. V was cut by 1 base and J by 0 bases, with 13 bases left in between. This CDR3 contains 17 residues. CDR1 SGHTA and CDR2 FQGNSA come from the germline V gene. The J gene is TRBJ1-3, the V gene TRBV7-2; D is undetermined. This TCR was recovered from an adult in good health. The sample was peripheral blood, taken on day 0 of AZD1222 vaccination. The CDR3 loop reads CASSLGGRQISGNTIYF. The CDR3 DNA reads as TGTGCCAGCAGCTTAGGGGGTCGGCAGATCTCTGGAAACACCATATATTTT. Full variable domain (rest looked up from reference TRBV7-2 and TRBJ1-3): GAGVSQSPSNKVTEKGKDVELRCDPISGHTALYWYRQSLGQGLEFLIYFQGNSAPDKSGLPSDRFSAERTGGSVSTLTIQRTQQEDSAVYLCASSLGGRQISGNTIYFGEGSWLTVV.